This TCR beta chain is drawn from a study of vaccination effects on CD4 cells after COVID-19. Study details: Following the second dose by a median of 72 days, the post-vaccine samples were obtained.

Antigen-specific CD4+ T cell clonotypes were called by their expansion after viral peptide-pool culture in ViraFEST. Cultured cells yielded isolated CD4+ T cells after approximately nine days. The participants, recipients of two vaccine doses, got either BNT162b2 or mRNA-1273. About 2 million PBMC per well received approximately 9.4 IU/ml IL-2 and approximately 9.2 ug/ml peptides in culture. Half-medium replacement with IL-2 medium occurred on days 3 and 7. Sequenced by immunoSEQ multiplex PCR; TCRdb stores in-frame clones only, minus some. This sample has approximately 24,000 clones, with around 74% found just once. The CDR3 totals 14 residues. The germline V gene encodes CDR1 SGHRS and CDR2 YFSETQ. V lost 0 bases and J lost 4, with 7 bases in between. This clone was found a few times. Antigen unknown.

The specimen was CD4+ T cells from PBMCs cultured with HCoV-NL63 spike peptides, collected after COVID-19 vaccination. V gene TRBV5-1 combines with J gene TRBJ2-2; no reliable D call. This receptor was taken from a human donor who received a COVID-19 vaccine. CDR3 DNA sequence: TGCGCCAGCAGCTTGGAAGGGTTCACCGGGGAGCTGTTTTTT. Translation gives CASSLEGFTGELFF.